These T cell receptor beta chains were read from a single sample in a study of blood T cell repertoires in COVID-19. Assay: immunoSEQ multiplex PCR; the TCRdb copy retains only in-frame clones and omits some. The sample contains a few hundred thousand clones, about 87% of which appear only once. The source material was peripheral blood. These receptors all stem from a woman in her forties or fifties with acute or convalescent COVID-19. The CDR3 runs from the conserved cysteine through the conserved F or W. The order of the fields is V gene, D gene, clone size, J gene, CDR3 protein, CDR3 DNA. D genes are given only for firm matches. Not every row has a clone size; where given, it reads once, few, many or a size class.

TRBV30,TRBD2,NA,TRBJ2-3,CAAPSPAGATDTQYF,TGTGCCGCCCCAAGTCCGGCGGGAGCGACAGATACGCAGTATTTT
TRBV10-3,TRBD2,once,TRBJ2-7,CAISSRLAGESSYEQYF,TGTGCCATCAGTAGTAGACTAGCGGGAGAGAGCTCCTACGAGCAGTACTTC
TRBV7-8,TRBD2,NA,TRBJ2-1,CASSPDRGTSGSSIYNEQFF,TGTGCCAGCAGCCCCGACAGGGGAACTAGCGGGAGCTCGATATACAATGAGCAGTTCTTC
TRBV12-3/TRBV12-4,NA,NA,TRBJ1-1,CASRVTVNTEAFF,TGTGCCAGCAGGGTTACAGTGAACACTGAAGCTTTCTTT
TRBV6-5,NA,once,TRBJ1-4,CASSPLGGEKLFF,TGTGCCAGCAGCCCCCTCGGCGGAGAAAAACTGTTTTTT
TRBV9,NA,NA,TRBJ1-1,CASSAAAGTEAFF,TGTGCCAGCAGCGCCGCCGCGGGTACTGAAGCTTTCTTT
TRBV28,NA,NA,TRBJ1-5,CASSFERENQPQHF,TGTGCCAGCAGTTTTGAAAGAGAGAATCAGCCCCAGCATTTT
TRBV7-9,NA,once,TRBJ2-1,CASSPGTLNDGHEQFF,TGTGCCAGCAGCCCCGGGACTCTCAACGACGGCCATGAGCAGTTCTTC
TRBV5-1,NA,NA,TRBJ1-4,CASSPGVANEKLFF,TGCGCCAGCAGTCCAGGGGTGGCTAATGAAAAACTGTTTTTT
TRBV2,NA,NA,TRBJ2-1,CASPTRRDSYNEQFF,TGTGCCAGCCCGACTAGGAGAGACTCCTACAATGAGCAGTTCTTC
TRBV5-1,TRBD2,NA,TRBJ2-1,CASSLASGSGPYNEQFF,TGCGCCAGCAGCTTGGCCTCTGGTAGCGGGCCCTACAATGAGCAGTTCTTC
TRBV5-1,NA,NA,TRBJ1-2,CASSFAATNYGYTF,TGCGCCAGCAGCTTCGCTGCGACTAACTATGGCTACACCTTC
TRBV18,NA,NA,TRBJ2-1,CASYPAGYDEQFF,TGTGCCAGCTACCCAGCAGGGTACGATGAGCAGTTCTTC
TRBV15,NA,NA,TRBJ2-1,CATSRLRQGRDNEQFF,TGTGCCACCAGCAGGCTACGACAGGGGAGGGACAATGAGCAGTTCTTC
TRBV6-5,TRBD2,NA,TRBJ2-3,CATRLAETDTQYF,TGTGCCACTAGACTAGCGGAGACAGATACGCAGTATTTT
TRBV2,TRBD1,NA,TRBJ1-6,CASRTGKNSPLHF,TGTGCCAGTCGGACAGGGAAAAATTCACCCCTCCACTTT
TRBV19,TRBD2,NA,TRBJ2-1,CASSIVLWTSGDNEQFF,TGTGCCAGTAGTATAGTGTTGTGGACTAGCGGGGACAATGAGCAGTTCTTC
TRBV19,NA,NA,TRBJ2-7,CASSPQGTYEQYF,TGTGCCAGTAGTCCCCAGGGAACCTACGAGCAGTACTTC
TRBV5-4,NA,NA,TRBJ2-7,CASSPGSVTSYEQYF,TGTGCCAGCAGCCCCGGGTCCGTTACCTCCTACGAGCAGTACTTC
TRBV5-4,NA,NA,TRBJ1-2,CASSVSGTGDYGYTF,TGTGCCAGCAGCGTATCCGGGACGGGAGACTATGGCTACACCTTC
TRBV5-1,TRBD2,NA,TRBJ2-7,CASSLGLYSGRTYEQYF,TGCGCCAGCAGCTTGGGTTTGTATAGCGGGAGAACCTACGAGCAGTACTTC
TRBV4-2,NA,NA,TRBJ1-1,CASSQDSTMNTEAFF,TGTGCCAGCAGCCAAGACAGTACCATGAACACTGAAGCTTTCTTT
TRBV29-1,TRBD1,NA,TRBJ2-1,CSVAGTGASGRYNEQFF,TGCAGCGTAGCCGGGACAGGAGCGTCCGGTCGATACAATGAGCAGTTCTTC
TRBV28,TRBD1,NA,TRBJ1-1,CASSLGSRGVAFF,TGTGCCAGCAGTTTAGGTTCCAGGGGGGTAGCTTTCTTT
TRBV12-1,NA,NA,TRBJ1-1,CASSHRVRTEAFF,TGTGCCAGCAGCCACAGGGTTAGGACTGAAGCTTTCTTT
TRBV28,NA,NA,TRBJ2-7,CASSPDRRDYEQYF,TGTGCCAGCAGTCCCGACAGGCGTGACTACGAGCAGTACTTC
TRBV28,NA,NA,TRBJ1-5,CASTKGGYQPQHF,TGTGCCAGCACCAAGGGCGGGTATCAGCCCCAGCATTTT
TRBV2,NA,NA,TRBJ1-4,CASSPRLGEKLFF,TGTGCCAGCAGTCCCAGACTTGGGGAAAAACTGTTTTTT
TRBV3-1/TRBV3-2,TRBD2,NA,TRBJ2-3,CASSHPAGDTDTQYF,TGTGCCAGCAGCCATCCAGCGGGAGACACAGATACGCAGTATTTT
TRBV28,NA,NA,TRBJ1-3,CASSLGTIYNSGNTIYF,TGTGCCAGCAGTTTAGGCACCATATATAACTCTGGAAACACCATATATTTT
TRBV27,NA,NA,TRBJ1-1,CASSSVVARTGEAFF,TGTGCCAGCAGTTCTGTAGTGGCTAGAACAGGTGAAGCTTTCTTT
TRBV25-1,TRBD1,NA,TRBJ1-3,CASSVGAGGPGNTIYF,TGTGCCAGCAGTGTAGGGGCAGGGGGCCCTGGAAACACCATATATTTT